This T cell receptor (beta chain) was observed in a study of OX40 agonist ivuxolimab in advanced cancers. Trimming left V 5 bases short and J 8 bases short, with 13 bases between. The CDR3 runs to 13 residues. Germline CDR1 and CDR2: MDHEN and SYDVKM. The study's findings and limits: Blood T cells, both CD4+ and CD8+, expanded clonally by week 6 at 0.1 to 3.0 mg/kg.

Autoimmune disease history or systemic immunosuppression disqualified patients. Sampling times: baseline, cycle 4 day 1, cycle 7 day 1. The repertoire was sequenced with immunoSEQ multiplex PCR; TCRdb's copy has only in-frame clones and lacks some. The table records around 28,000 clones, 87% of them present only once. About this clone: Its antigen is not known.

The rearrangement joins TRBV28 to TRBJ1-3, with D unclear. This TCR came from an adult with an advanced solid tumor such as melanoma, head and neck, liver or kidney cancer. The sample consisted of CD4+ or CD8+ T cells sorted from blood, taken in a trial of the OX40 agonist ivuxolimab. CDR3 region: CASSLPHGDTIYF. CDR3 nucleotides: TGTGCCAGCAGTCTACCCCACGGGGACACCATATATTTT.